The clone carrying this T cell receptor (beta chain) showed up just a few times. This record comes from a study of cytomegalovirus exposure and HLA in healthy donors. The germline V gene encodes CDR1 SNHLY and CDR2 FYNNEI. The CDR3 totals 13 residues. V was shortened by 5 bases and J by 13 bases, with 20 bases between the two germline ends. With 60 Vbeta and 13 Jbeta primers, the PCR was carried out. Method: immunoSEQ multiplex PCR; TCRdb's copy keeps in-frame clones and lacks some. The sample shows roughly 150,000 clones, less than 65% of them seen only once. This chain links TRBV2 with TRBJ1-2, with D hard to call. The source material was PBMCs. The clonotype originates from a woman in her thirties in good health and CMV-seropositive. CDR3 sequence (DNA): TGTGCCAGCAGTTCCGCGGTCGCATCGGCGGGCACCTTC. It codes for CASSSAVASAGTF.